This TCR beta chain came from a study of blood T cell repertoires in COVID-19 (dated by TCRdb to 2018 to 2021). A note on the overall study: Samples from collaborators originated in the United States, Italy and Spain and spanned both the acute and convalescent phases of COVID-19. The prospective study material was composed of cDNA or gDNA derived from T cells, B-cell-depleted T cells, or PBMCs. The dataset comprised deeply sampled blood TCRbeta repertoires from subjects exposed to, actively infected with, or recovered from COVID-19. The repertoires were released in a freely available public database intended as a resource for research on the immune response to SARS-CoV-2. The samples were drawn from two sources: the first 160 participants of the ongoing ImmuneRACE study, and 1,254 subjects contributed by 6 global collaborators. A de-identified subject ID, COVID-19 status, age in years and sex were almost always included in the sample metadata. Where available, HLA class I and class II types were obtained from metadata supplied by the sample provider rather than from assay-based typing. The investigation overall reported the following: The quantity of clinical and demographic metadata differed by source and by participant and was supplied without curation.

Comment on this clone: The antigen this receptor binds is unknown. Base qualities are not provided; no much larger clone lies one nucleotide away.

TCRbeta CDR3 regions were amplified from genomic DNA using the immunoSEQ Assay, a bias-controlled multiplex PCR. On the study's bioinformatics: Nucleated cell counts per sample were estimated from amplification of reference gene primers within the assay. To quantify the absolute abundance of each unique TCRbeta CDR3 rearrangement, sequence reads were collapsed and filtered. Productive Simpson clonality was computed per sample as the square root of Simpson's diversity index over productive rearrangements. In its TCRdb copy, this immuneACCESS table keeps in-frame sequences only and misses some clones. Where compared with another copy, unresolved V genes explain less than half of these, and the others have no known cause. That table furnishes V, J and clone size, whereas the DNA furnished D and trimming. The table for this sample lists about 150,000 clones; around 80% of them were counted only once. The top ten clonotypes cover around 7.7% of the sample.

In the prospective study, participants were roughly 18 to 100 years old, resided in about 25 geographic areas of the United States, and were enrolled through a virtual design. In the prospective study, cohorts were assigned on the basis of participant-reported clinical history obtained from a screening survey and a study questionnaire. Recovered participants in ImmuneRACE Cohort 3 were defined as having two consecutive negative NP/OP PCR tests, clearance from a healthcare professional, or resolution of symptoms. Each participant in the prospective study had whole blood, serum and a nasopharyngeal or oropharyngeal swab collected by mobile phlebotomists. Additional blood draws and questionnaires over an approximately 2-month period could optionally be provided by prospective study participants. Before DNA extraction, prospective study blood samples were shipped either frozen or at room temperature.

This TCR came from a man aged 50 to 59 who had recovered from COVID-19. The sequenced sample was PBMCs or T cells enriched from blood (not recorded which).

At the DNA level, the sequence is TGTGCCAGCAGCCTGAAGGGGTATCACGAGCAGTACTTC. It translates to CASSLKGYHEQYF. The chain is encoded by TRBV6-5 joined to TRBJ2-7, and TRBD1 may be the D gene, going by 5 matching bases. V sheds 6 bases and J sheds 5 bases, leaving 14 bases between their ends. The CDR3 starts with the cysteine, ends with the phenylalanine, and has 13 residues. The only DNA kept is the CDR3, 39 bases in frame from the first base. From a lookup of the germline V gene, CDR1 and CDR2 are MNHEY and SVGAGI.